This entry lists 5 T cell receptor beta chains sequenced from one sample in a study of blood T cell repertoires in COVID-19. Repertoires were generated with immunoSEQ multiplex PCR, while TCRdb's copy carries only in-frame clones and drops some. The top ten clones hold around 30% of a sample with about 34,000 clones, approximately 80% of them seen once. The specimen sequenced was peripheral blood. Receptors originate from an elderly man with acute or convalescent COVID-19.

CDR3: CASTSLAGAGDEQFF. Here the CDR3 DNA reads TGTGCCAGCACCAGTCTAGCGGGGGCCGGCGATGAGCAGTTCTTC. The J gene is TRBJ2-1, the V gene TRBV27, with 10 bases identical to TRBD2. Germline V lookup: CDR1 MNHEY, CDR2 SMNVEV (reference sequence). The CDR3 is 15 residues long. V lost 7 bases and J lost 8; bases outside the gene matches: 11.

This clone has a handful of counts. The CDR3 protein is CASSRSGRSAGELFF. The DNA for the CDR3 is TGTGCCAGCAGCCGAAGCGGGAGATCCGCCGGGGAGCTGTTTTTT. The chain recombines TRBV5-6 with TRBJ2-2; 8 bases match TRBD2. Germline CDR1 and CDR2: SGHDT and YYEEEE. V dropped 4 bases and J dropped 6; count of bases not matched to a gene: 8. This CDR3 has 15 residues. Supplemented by reference TRBV5-6 and TRBJ2-2, the full variable domain reads DAGVTQSPTHLIKTRGQQVTLRCSPKSGHDTVSWYQQALGQGPQFIFQYYEEEERQRGNFPDRFSGHQFPNYSSELNVNALLLGDSALYLCASSRSGRSAGELFFGEGSRLTVL.

The chain is built from TRBV7-2 and TRBJ1-1; perhaps TRBD1 as D (5 bases). Germline CDR1 reads SGHTA; CDR2 reads FQGNSA. The CDR3 consists of 14 residues. V was pared by 0 bases and J by 5 bases, with 10 bases between. The CDR3 sequence is CASSLAAGQTEAFF. CDR3 nucleotide sequence: TGTGCCAGCAGCTTAGCGGCAGGGCAAACTGAAGCTTTCTTT. The full variable domain, its missing parts supplied by reference TRBV7-2 and TRBJ1-1, is GAGVSQSPSNKVTEKGKDVELRCDPISGHTALYWYRQSLGQGLEFLIYFQGNSAPDKSGLPSDRFSAERTGGSVSTLTIQRTQQEDSAVYLCASSLAAGQTEAFFGQGTRLTVV.

The J gene is TRBJ2-7, the V gene TRBV11-2; 13 nucleotides align to TRBD2. Germline trimming cut 3 bases from V and 6 bases from J; bases unmatched to any gene: 2. This CDR3 region has 14 residues. CDR1 and CDR2 from the germline V gene are SGHAT and FQNNGV. The CDR3 DNA follows: TGTGCCAGCAGCTTGGGGACTAGCGGGATCGAGCAGTACTTC. Its protein product is CASSLGTSGIEQYF. Variable domain in full (rest from reference TRBV11-2 and TRBJ2-7): EAGVAQSPRYKIIEKRQSVAFWCNPISGHATLYWYQQILGQGPKLLIQFQNNGVVDDSQLPKDRFSAERLKGVDSTLKIQPAKLEDSAVYLCASSLGTSGIEQYFGPGTRLTVT.

In DNA, the CDR3 is TGTGCCAGCAGCCCACAGGGGGATGGCAATCAGCCCCAGCATTTT. It encodes CASSPQGDGNQPQHF. The V gene is TRBV7-9, the J gene TRBJ1-5; the match to TRBD1 covers 8 bases. Germline V gene data show CDR1 as SEHNR and CDR2 as FQNEAQ (reference sequence). The junction had 5 bases not matched to a gene; V was cut back by 5 bases and J by 2 bases. The CDR3 has 15 residues.